This T cell receptor beta chain was recorded in a study of blood T cell repertoires in COVID-19. Study background: The United States, Italy and Spain provided the acute and convalescent COVID-19 samples. T cells, B-cell-depleted T cells, or PBMCs provided the cDNA or gDNA that served as material.

Repertoires were generated with immunoSEQ multiplex PCR, while TCRdb's copy carries only in-frame clones and drops some. The data show roughly 200,000 clones, around 83% seen once. This CDR3 is built from 13 residues. V shed 1 base and J shed 5 bases, with 8 bases lying between them. Germline assignment: CDR1 SGHTA and CDR2 FQGNSA. This rearrangement joins TRBV7-2 to TRBJ1-1, with D unresolved. The clonotype was recovered from a human donor in a cohort sampled during active COVID-19. The sequenced sample was peripheral blood. The DNA of the CDR3 is TGTGCCAGCAGCTTAGAGTTACAGACTGAAGCTTTCTTT. Encoded protein: CASSLELQTEAFF.